This paragraph covers one T cell receptor beta chain sequence. Its antigen specificity is not known. Per-base quality was not reported, and no clone a single base away is much larger than it. The data derive from a study of T cells in Graves' hyperthyroidism and ophthalmopathy (dated by TCRdb to the late 2010s). About the full investigation: Peripheral blood samples were taken at the time of initial diagnosis, prior to any treatment. According to the paper, TCR Vbeta CDR3 sequencing was carried out on 135 peripheral blood samples, which came from 40 to 45 ophthalmopathy, roughly 75 hyperthyroidism and some 17 progressor patients. Prospective prediction of ophthalmopathy was tested in an independent validation cohort of 18 to 20 hyperthyroidism patients and 17 patients who later progressed to ophthalmopathy. The 75 to 100 discovery patients were divided at random into training and test sets in a 7:3 ratio. Following sampling, methimazole starting at 30 mg daily was given to hyperthyroidism patients, and high-dose intravenous methylprednisolone was given to ophthalmopathy patients. Thyroid tissue and blood T-cell repertoires from six Graves' hyperthyroidism patients were also compared in the study. To identify distinguishing TCR V-J signatures, a discovery cohort of 95 to 100 patients was used, comprising some 45 with Graves' ophthalmopathy and roughly 60 with stable Graves' hyperthyroidism. Overall results and qualifications from the work: Ophthalmopathy was separated from stable hyperthyroidism by a 13 V-J signature model, with roughly 88% sensitivity and roughly 81% specificity obtained in cross-validation and 80%/75% obtained in testing. No statistical method was used to fix the sample size in advance, and group allocation was not hidden from the investigators. In validation, progression to ophthalmopathy was predicted by the model with roughly 71% sensitivity and 72% to 85% specificity, a median of approximately 6.5 months before onset. Most expanded thyroid clonotypes (frequency above 0.001) were also found in blood, which suggests that blood repertoires may mirror thyroid immune responses.

Between the V and J ends, shortened by 3 bases and 6 bases respectively, the junction contains 11 bases. Inclusive of the bounding cysteine and phenylalanine, the CDR3 is 13 residues long. CDR3 DNA is the only sequence kept; it has 39 bases, read in frame from the first base. Based on the germline V gene, the CDR1 and CDR2 sequences are MGHRA and YSYEKL. TCR beta CDR3 regions were amplified from RNA transcripts. For the first round of RT-PCR on the TCR CDR3, the HTBI primer set was used together with the Qiagen OneStep RT-PCR kit. A second multiplex PCR round built the libraries, followed by size selection and purification. The libraries were sequenced on an Illumina HiSeq2000 using paired-end 100 bp reads. Under the source paper's analysis protocol: SOAPnuke was used to process the raw data, throwing out any read that contained adapters or uncalled bases, had a mean Phred below 15, or lacked an exact constant-primer or identifier match. COPE v1.2.5 was used to merge the high-quality paired reads, and each unique nucleotide sequence was defined as a clonotype. MiTCR v1.1 was used to align the clonotypes against IMGT TRBV, TRBD and TRBJ reference segments. Only V-J combinations with frequency above 0.0001, covering about 99% of repertoires, were analysed. The TCS score was defined as the ratio of F50 (clonal expansion) to E x V (chaos), calculated using BLOSUM62-based TCRdist between CDR3 peptides within each V-J. Welch's t-statistics and random forest reduced roughly 540 V-J features to 10 to 15, which were used in a naive Bayes classifier (R e1071). The public reads were reprocessed in TCRdb via fastp at Q25 and MiXCR, keeping in-frame beta chains. Each record represents a unique CDR3 protein, reported with the most common genes and DNA among its rows. The V and J calls here are based on TCRdb, not the publication. The sample profile shows some 320,000 distinct CDR3 sequences; roughly 15% of them were found once. The ten most abundant clones make up 34% of the sample.

In the ophthalmopathy patients, disease was moderately to severely active, with a Clinical Activity Score of 3 or more, a NOSPECS grade of 4 or more, and a duration of less than 3 months. The study excluded patients with uncontrolled infections, other autoimmune diseases, pregnancy or lactation. Clinical symptoms, serum thyroxine and TRAb, thyroid ultrasound, and orbital computed tomography formed the basis for the diagnoses. Ficoll-Paque density gradient centrifugation was used to isolate PBMCs from around 10 ml of fresh peripheral blood. Total RNA was extracted using Trizol reagent, and RNA quality was assessed on an Agilent 2100 Bioanalyzer.

The sequence was obtained from a woman between 35 and 50 years old with Graves' ophthalmopathy. What was sequenced was blood. The receptor chain draws on TRBV4-1 and TRBJ1-1, with the D segment identity uncertain. CDR3 sequence: CASSHLSLSEAFF. DNA sequence: TGCGCCAGCAGCCACCTGTCCCTATCTGAAGCTTTCTTT.